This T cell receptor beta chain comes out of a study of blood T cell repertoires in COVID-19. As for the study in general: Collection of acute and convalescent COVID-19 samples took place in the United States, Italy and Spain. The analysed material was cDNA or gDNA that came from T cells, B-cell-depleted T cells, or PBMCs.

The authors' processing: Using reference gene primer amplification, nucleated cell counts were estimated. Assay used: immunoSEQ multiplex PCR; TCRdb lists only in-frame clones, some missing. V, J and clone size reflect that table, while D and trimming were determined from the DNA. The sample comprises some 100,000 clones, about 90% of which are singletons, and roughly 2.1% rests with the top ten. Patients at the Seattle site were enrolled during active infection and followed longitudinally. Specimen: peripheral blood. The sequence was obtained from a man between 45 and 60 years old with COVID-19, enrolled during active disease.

In DNA form, the CDR3 reads TGTGCCAGCTCACTAGGGACAGGGAACACTGAAGCTTTCTTT. It yields the protein CASSLGTGNTEAFF. The chain employs TRBV18 and TRBJ1-1, with 8 bases matching TRBD1. The CDR3 spans 14 residues. The germline V gene encodes CDR1 KGHSH and CDR2 LQKENI. V lost 4 bases, J lost 1 base, and 2 bases stayed unmatched. Full variable domain (outside the CDR3, taken from reference TRBV18 and TRBJ1-1): NAGVMQNPRHLVRRRGQEARLRCSPMKGHSHVYWYRQLPEEGLKFMVYLQKENIIDESGMPKERFSAEFPKEGPSILRIQQVVRGDSAAYFCASSLGTGNTEAFFGQGTRLTVV.